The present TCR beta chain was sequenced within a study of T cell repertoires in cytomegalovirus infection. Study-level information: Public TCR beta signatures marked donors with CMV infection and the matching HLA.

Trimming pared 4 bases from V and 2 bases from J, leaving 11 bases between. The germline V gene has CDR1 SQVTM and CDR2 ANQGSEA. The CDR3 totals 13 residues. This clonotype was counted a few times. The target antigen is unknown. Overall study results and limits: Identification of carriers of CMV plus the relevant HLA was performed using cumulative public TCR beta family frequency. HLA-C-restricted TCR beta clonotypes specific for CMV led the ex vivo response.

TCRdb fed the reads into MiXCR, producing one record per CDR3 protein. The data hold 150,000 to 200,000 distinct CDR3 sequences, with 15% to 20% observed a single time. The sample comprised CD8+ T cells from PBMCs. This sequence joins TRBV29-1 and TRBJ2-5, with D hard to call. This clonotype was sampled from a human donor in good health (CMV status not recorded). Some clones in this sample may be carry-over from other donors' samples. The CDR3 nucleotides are TGCAGCGTTGGCGGCAGGTTACAAGAGACCCAGTACTTC. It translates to CSVGGRLQETQYF. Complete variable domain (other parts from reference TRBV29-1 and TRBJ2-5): SAVISQKPSRDICQRGTSLTIQCQVDSQVTMMFWYRQQPGQSLTLIATANQGSEATYESGFVIDKFPISRPNLTFSTLTVSNMSPEDSSIYLCSVGGRLQETQYFGPGTRLLVL.